This T cell receptor (beta chain) originates from a study of cytomegalovirus exposure and HLA in healthy donors. General study results and limits: Clonal expansion was found to be greater in HLA-associated TCR beta chains than in equally common others in a later analysis.

This CDR3 is 15 amino acids long. Between the trimmed V and J ends, which lost 4 bases and 8 bases, there was a span of 18 bases. Germline CDR1 reads MNHEY; CDR2 reads SMNVEV (reference sequence). PCR amplification relied on 60 Vbeta primers (plus 13 Jbeta primers). Sequenced by immunoSEQ multiplex PCR; TCRdb stores in-frame clones only, minus some. Counted here are 150,000 to 200,000 clones, around 86% occurring once; the ten biggest clones make up 6.5%. About this clone itself: The target antigen is unknown.

The sequence derives from a woman in her forties or fifties in good health and CMV-seropositive. The material sequenced was PBMCs. The chain joins TRBV27 to TRBJ2-1; D gene unclear. The CDR3 DNA follows: TGTGCCAGCAGTTCATTTTCCTTTCGGCTAGATGAGCAGTTCTTC. Amino acid sequence: CASSSFSFRLDEQFF.